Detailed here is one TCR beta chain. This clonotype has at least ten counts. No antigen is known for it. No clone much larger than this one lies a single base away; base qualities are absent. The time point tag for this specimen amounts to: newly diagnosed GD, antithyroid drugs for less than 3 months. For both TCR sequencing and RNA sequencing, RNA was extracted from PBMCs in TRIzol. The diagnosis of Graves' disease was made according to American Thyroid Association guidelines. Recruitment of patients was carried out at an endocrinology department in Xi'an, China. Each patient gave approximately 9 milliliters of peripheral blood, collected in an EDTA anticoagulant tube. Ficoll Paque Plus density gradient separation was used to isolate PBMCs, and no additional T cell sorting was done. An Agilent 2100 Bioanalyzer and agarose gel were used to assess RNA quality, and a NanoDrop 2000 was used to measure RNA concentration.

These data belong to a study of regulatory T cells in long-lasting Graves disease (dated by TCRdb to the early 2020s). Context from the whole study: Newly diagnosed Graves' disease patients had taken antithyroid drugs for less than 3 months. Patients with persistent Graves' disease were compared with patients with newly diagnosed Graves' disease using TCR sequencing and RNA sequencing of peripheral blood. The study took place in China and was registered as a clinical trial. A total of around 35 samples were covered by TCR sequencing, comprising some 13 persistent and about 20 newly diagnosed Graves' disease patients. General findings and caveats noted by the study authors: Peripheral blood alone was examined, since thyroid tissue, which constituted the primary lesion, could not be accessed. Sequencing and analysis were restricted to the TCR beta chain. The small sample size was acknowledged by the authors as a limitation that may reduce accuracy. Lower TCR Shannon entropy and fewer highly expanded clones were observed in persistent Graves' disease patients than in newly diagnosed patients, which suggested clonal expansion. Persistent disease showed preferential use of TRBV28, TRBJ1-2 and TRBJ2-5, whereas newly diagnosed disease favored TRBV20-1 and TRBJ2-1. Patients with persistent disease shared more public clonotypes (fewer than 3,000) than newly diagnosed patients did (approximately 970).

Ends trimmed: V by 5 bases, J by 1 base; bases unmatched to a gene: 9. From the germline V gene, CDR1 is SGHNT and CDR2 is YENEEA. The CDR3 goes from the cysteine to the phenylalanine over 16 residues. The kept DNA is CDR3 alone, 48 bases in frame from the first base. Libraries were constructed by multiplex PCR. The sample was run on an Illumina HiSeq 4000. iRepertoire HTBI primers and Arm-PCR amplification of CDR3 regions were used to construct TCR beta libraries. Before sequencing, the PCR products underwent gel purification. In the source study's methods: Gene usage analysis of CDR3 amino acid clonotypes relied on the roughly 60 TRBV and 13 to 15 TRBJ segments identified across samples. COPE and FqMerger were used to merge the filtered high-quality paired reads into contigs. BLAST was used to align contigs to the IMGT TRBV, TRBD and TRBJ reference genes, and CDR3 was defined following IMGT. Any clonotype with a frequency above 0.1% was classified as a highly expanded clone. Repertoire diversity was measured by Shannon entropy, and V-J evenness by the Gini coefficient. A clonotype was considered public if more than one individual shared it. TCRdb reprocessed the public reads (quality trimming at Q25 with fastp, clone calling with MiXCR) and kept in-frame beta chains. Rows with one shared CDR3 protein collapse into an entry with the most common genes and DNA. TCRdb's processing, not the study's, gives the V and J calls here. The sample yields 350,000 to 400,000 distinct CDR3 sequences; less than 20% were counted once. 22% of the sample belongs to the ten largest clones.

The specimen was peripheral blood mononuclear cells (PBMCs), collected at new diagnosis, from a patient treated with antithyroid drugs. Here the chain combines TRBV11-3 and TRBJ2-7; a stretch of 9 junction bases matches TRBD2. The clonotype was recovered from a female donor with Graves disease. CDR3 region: CASSPNPREGSYEQYF. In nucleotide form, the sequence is TGTGCCAGCAGCCCAAACCCGCGGGAGGGTTCCTACGAGCAGTACTTC.